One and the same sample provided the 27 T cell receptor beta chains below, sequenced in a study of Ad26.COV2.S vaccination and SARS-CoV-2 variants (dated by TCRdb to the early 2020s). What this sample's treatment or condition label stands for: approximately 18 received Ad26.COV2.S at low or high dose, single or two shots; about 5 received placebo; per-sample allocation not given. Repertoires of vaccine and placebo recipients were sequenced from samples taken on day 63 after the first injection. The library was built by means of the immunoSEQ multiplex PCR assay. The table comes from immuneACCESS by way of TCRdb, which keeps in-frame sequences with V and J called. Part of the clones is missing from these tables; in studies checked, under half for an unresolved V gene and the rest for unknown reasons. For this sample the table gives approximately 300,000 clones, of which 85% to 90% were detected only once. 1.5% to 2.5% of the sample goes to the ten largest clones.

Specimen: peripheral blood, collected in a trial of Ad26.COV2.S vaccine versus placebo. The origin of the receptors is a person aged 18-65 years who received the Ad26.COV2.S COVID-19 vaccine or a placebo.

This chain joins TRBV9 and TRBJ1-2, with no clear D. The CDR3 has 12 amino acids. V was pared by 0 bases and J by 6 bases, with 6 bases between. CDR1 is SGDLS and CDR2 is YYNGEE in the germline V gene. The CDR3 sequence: CASSVGVNGYTF. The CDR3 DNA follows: TGTGCCAGCAGCGTAGGAGTGAATGGCTACACCTTC.

CDR3 amino acids: CASGGSGNTIYF. CDR3 nucleotide sequence: TGTGCCAGCGGGGGCTCGGGAAACACCATATATTTT. This chain uses TRBV6-5 with TRBJ1-3, with D possibly TRBD1 on 6 matching bases. The CDR3 totals 12 residues. Looked up from germline, CDR1 is MNHEY and CDR2 is SVGAGI. Trimming took 8 bases from V and 4 from J, leaving 9 bases between them.

The CDR3 loop is CASSSRRGGSYNEQFF. CDR3 in DNA: TGTGCCAGCAGTTCACGCCGGGGGGGCTCCTACAATGAGCAGTTCTTC. The chain carries TRBV7-2 and TRBJ2-1; TRBD2 matches 8 bases. The CDR3 spans 16 residues. CDR1 and CDR2 (germline): SGHTA, FQGNSA. The trim removed 6 bases at V and 0 bases at J, leaving 7 bases unmatched. The full variable domain, in which reference TRBV7-2 and TRBJ2-1 provide the parts outside the CDR3, is GAGVSQSPSNKVTEKGKDVELRCDPISGHTALYWYRQSLGQGLEFLIYFQGNSAPDKSGLPSDRFSAERTGGSVSTLTIQRTQQEDSAVYLCASSSRRGGSYNEQFFGPGTRLTVL.

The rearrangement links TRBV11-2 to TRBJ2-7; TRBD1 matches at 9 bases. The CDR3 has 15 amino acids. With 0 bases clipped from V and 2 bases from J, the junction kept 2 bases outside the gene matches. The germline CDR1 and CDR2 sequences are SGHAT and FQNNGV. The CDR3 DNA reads TGTGCCAGCAGCTTAGATGGACAGGGGACCTACGAGCAGTACTTC. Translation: CASSLDGQGTYEQYF.

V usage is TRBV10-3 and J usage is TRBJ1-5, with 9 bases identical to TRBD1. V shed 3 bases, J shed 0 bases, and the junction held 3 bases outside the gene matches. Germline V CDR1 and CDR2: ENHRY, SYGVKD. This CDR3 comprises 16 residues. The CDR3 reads CAISDRDRASNQPQHF. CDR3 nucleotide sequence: TGTGCCATCAGTGACCGGGACAGGGCTAGCAATCAGCCCCAGCATTTT.

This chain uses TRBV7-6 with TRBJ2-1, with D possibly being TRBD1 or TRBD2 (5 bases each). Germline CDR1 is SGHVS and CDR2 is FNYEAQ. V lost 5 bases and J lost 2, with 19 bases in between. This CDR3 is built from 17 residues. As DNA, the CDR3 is TGTGCCAGCAGCCCCTCGGGGCAGGGCCCCCCCTACAATGAGCAGTTCTTC. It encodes CASSPSGQGPPYNEQFF.

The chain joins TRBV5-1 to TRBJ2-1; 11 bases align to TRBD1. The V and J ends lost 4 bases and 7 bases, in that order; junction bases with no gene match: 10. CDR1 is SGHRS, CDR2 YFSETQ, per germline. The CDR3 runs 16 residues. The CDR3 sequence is CASSRKGQGGINEQFF. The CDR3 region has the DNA TGCGCCAGCAGCAGGAAGGGACAGGGGGGTATAAATGAGCAGTTCTTC. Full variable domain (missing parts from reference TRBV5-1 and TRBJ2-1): KAGVTQTPRYLIKTRGQQVTLSCSPISGHRSVSWYQQTPGQGLQFLFEYFSETQRNKGNFPGRFSGRQFSNSRSEMNVSTLELGDSALYLCASSRKGQGGINEQFFGPGTRLTVL.

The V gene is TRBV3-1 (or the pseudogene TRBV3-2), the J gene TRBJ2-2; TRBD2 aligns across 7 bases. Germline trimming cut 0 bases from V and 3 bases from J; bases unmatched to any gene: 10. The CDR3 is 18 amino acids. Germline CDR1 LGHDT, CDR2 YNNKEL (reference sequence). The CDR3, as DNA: TGTGCCAGCAGCCAAGAGGTACGGCTAGCGGTTGACACCGGGGAGCTGTTTTTT. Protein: CASSQEVRLAVDTGELFF.

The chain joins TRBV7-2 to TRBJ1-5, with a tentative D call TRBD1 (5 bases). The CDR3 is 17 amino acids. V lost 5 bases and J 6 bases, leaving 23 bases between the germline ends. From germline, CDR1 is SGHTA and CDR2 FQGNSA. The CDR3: CASSAQVGGTIRQPQHF. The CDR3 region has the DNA TGTGCCAGCAGCGCTCAGGTCGGGGGGACCATTCGTCAGCCCCAGCATTTT.

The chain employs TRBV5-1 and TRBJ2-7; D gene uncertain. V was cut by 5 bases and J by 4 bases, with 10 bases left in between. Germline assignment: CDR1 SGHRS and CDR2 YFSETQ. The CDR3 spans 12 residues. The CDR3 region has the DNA TGCGCCAGCAGTTCCCACGGGTACGAGCAGTACTTC. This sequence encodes CASSSHGYEQYF.

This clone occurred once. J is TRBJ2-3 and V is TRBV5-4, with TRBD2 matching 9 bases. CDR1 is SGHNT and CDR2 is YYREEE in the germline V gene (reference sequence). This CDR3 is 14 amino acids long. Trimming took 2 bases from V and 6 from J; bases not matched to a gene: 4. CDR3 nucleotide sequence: TGTGCCAGCAGCTTTTTCACTAGCGGGGATACGCAGTATTTT. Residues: CASSFFTSGDTQYF. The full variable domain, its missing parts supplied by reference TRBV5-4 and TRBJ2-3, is ETGVTQSPTHLIKTRGQQVTLRCSSQSGHNTVSWYQQALGQGPQFIFQYYREEENGRGNFPPRFSGLQFPNYSSELNVNALELDDSALYLCASSFFTSGDTQYFGPGTRLTVL.

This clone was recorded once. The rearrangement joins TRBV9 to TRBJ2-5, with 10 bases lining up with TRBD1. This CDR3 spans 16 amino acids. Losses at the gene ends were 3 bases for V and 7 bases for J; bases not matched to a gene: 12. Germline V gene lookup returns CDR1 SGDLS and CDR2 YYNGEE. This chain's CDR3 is CASSDPLGTGDWTQYF. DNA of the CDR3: TGTGCCAGCAGCGACCCCCTTGGGACAGGGGATTGGACCCAGTACTTC.

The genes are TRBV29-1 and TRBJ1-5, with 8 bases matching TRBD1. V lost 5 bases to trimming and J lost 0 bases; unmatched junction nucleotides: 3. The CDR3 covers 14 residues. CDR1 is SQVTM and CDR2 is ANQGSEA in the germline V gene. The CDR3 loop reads CSVTGTGSNQPQHF. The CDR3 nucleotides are TGCAGCGTTACCGGGACAGGTAGCAATCAGCCCCAGCATTTT.

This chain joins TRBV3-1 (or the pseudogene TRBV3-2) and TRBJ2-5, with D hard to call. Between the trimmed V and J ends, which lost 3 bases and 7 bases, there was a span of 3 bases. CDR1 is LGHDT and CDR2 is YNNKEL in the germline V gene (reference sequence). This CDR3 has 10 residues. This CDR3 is CASSHGTQYF. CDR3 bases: TGTGCCAGCAGCCACGGGACCCAGTACTTC.

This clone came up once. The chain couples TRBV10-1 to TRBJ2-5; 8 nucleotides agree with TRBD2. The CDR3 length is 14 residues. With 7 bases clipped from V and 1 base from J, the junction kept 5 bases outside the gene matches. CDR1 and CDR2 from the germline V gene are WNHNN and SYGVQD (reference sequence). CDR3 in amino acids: CASNRGGTQETQYF. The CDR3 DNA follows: TGCGCCAGCAACCGCGGGGGGACCCAAGAGACCCAGTACTTC.

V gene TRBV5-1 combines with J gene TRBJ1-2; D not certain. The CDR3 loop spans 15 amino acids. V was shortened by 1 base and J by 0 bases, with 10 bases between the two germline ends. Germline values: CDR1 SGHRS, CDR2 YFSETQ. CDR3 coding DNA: TGCGCCAGCAGCTTGCGCGGGGAAGCTAACTATGGCTACACCTTC. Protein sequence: CASSLRGEANYGYTF.

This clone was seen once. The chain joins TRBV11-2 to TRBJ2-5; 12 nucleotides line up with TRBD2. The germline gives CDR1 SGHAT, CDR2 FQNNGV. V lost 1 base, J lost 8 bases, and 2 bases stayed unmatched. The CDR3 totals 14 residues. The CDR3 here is CASSLGTSGDTQYF. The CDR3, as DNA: TGTGCCAGCAGCTTAGGGACTAGCGGGGATACCCAGTACTTC.

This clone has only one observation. The CDR3 spells CASSLYRGSQGTGELFF. The CDR3 bases are TGTGCCAGCAGCTTGTATCGTGGGAGCCAAGGGACCGGGGAGCTGTTTTTT. The chain uses TRBV5-6 and TRBJ2-2; D may be TRBD2 (5 bases). Germline lookup yields CDR1 SGHDT and CDR2 YYEEEE. Deletions cut 1 base from V and 5 bases from J, with 18 bases between. This CDR3 is 17 amino acids long.

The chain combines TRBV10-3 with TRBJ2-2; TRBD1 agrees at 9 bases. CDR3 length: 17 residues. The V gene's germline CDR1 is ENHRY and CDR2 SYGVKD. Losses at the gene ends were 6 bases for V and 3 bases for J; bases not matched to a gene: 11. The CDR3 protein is CAIRSSPGQGDTGELFF. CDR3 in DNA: TGTGCCATCAGGTCCTCTCCGGGACAGGGTGACACCGGGGAGCTGTTTTTT.

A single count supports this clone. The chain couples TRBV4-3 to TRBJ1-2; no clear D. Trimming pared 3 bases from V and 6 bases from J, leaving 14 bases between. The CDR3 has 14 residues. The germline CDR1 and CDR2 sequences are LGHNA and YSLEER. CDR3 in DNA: TGCGCCAGCAGCCAGGTGTTATTGGGGAATGGCTACACCTTC. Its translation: CASSQVLLGNGYTF.

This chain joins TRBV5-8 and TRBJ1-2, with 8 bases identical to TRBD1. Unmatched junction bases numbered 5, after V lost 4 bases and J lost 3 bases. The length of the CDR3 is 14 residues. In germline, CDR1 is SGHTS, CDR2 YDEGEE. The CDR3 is CASSVGQGDYGYTF. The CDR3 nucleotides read TGTGCCAGCAGCGTCGGACAGGGCGACTATGGCTACACCTTC. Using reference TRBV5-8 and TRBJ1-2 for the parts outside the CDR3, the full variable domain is EAGVTQSPTHLIKTRGQQATLRCSPISGHTSVYWYQQALGLGLQFLLWYDEGEERNRGNFPPRFSGRQFPNYSSELNVNALELEDSALYLCASSVGQGDYGYTFGSGTRLTVV.

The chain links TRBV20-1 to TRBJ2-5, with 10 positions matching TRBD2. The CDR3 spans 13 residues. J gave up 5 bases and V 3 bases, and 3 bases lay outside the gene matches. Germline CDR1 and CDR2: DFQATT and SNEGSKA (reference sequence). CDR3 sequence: CSASSGGRETQYF. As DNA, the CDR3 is TGCAGTGCTAGTAGCGGGGGGAGGGAGACCCAGTACTTC.

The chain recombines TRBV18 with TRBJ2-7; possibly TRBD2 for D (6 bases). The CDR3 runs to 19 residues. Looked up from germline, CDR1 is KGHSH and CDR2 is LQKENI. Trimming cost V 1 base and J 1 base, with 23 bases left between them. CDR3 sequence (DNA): TGTGCCAGCTCACCACGGGGAGGCAGGGTAGGTGGGAGATCCTACGAGCAGTACTTC. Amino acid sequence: CASSPRGGRVGGRSYEQYF.

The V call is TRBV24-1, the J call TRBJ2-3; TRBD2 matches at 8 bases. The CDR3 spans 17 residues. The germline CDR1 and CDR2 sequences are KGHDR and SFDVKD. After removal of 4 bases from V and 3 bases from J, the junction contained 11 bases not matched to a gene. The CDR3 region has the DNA TGTGCCACCAGTGACTCCGGAGCGGGGGATCTTACAGATACGCAGTATTTT. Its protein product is CATSDSGAGDLTDTQYF.

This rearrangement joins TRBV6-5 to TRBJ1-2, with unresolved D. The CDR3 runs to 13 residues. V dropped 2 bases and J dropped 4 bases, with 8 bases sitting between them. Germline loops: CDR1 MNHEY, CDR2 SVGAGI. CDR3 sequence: CASSYRELYGYTF. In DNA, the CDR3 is TGTGCCAGCAGTTACCGGGAGCTCTATGGCTACACCTTC.

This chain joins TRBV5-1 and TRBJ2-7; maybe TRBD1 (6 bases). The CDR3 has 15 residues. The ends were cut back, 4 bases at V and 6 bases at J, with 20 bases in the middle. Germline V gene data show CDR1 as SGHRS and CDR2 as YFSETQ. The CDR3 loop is CASSLNSGVSGEQYF. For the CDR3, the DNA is TGCGCCAGCAGCCTCAACTCAGGGGTCTCCGGCGAGCAGTACTTC.

CDR3 nucleotides: TGTGCCAGCAGTACACCCGGACAGGGGGCGACGGGCTACACCTTC. Its protein product is CASSTPGQGATGYTF. The chain links TRBV6-2 or TRBV6-3 to TRBJ1-2, with 11 bases that match TRBD1. The CDR3 has 15 residues. V dropped 5 bases and J dropped 8; count of bases not matched to a gene: 10. Germline CDR1 reads MNHEY; CDR2 reads SVGEGT.